The 18 T cell receptor beta chains listed next were all sequenced from one sample in a study of blood T cell repertoires in COVID-19. Data came from immunoSEQ multiplex PCR; TCRdb stores just in-frame clones and leaves some out. The data contain over 55,000 clones, around 88% of them singletons. Sequencing used peripheral blood. The origin of the receptors is a man aged 45-65 years with active COVID-19.

This clone is judged medium-sized. The chain recombines TRBV5-5 with TRBJ1-3, with D unresolved. Germline loops: CDR1 SGHKS, CDR2 YYEKEE (reference sequence). V shed 1 base and J shed 4 bases, with 6 bases lying between them. The CDR3 consists of 13 residues. In DNA form, the CDR3 reads TGTGCCAGCAGCTTGAGCGGAGGAAACACCATATATTTT. Amino acids: CASSLSGGNTIYF.

This chain uses TRBV4-3 with TRBJ1-1, with D maybe TRBD1 (6 bases). The CDR3 runs 15 residues. V was shortened by 0 bases and J by 3 bases, with 11 bases between the two germline ends. CDR1 and CDR2 from the germline V gene are LGHNA and YSLEER. For the CDR3, the DNA is TGCGCCAGCAGCCAAGATATTAGGGGGTACACTGAAGCTTTCTTT. Translated: CASSQDIRGYTEAFF.

Here the CDR3 reads CASTRAAGKETQYF. DNA of the CDR3: TGTGCCAGCACCAGGGCGGCGGGAAAAGAGACCCAGTACTTC. V usage is TRBV6-5 and J usage is TRBJ2-5; D is possibly TRBD2 (6 bases). V lost 7 bases and J lost 3, with 15 bases in between. Germline V gene sequence: CDR1 MNHEY, CDR2 SVGAGI. This CDR3 is 14 amino acids long.

V usage is TRBV28 and J usage is TRBJ2-2; possibly TRBD2 for D (7 bases). CDR3 length equals 14 residues. The germline CDR1 and CDR2 sequences are MDHEN and SYDVKM. V dropped 5 bases and J dropped 8 bases, with 15 bases sitting between them. This chain's CDR3 is CASSAPGGGGELFF. The CDR3 DNA sequence: TGTGCCAGCAGTGCCCCGGGGGGCGGTGGGGAGCTGTTTTTT.

The rearrangement uses TRBV10-3 and TRBJ2-1; 9 bases are shared with TRBD1. Per the germline V gene, CDR1 is ENHRY and CDR2 is SYGVKD. The ends lost 6 bases at V and 5 bases at J; junction bases unmatched: 5. This CDR3 is 14 amino acids long. The CDR3 is CAISSGQGDNEQFF. The CDR3 DNA follows: TGTGCCATCAGCTCGGGACAGGGAGACAATGAGCAGTTCTTC.

This clone ranks as medium-sized. The chain has TRBV24-1 and TRBJ2-2; tentative D call: TRBD1 (5 bases). This CDR3 spans 14 amino acids. Germline V gives CDR1 KGHDR, CDR2 SFDVKD. V shed 10 bases and J shed 1 base, with 12 bases lying between them. The CDR3 coding sequence is TGTGCCACACAGGCGGACCTGAACACCGGGGAGCTGTTTTTT. Translated: CATQADLNTGELFF.

This chain connects TRBV4-3 to TRBJ2-2, with 9 nucleotides matching TRBD2. The CDR3 runs to 17 residues. The V gene end was trimmed by 0 bases and the J gene end by 6 bases; junction bases not matched to a gene: 8. Germline-derived CDR1 and CDR2 are LGHNA and YSLEER. In nucleotides, the CDR3 is TGCGCCAGCAGCCAAGATGCGGGGGGGATGGGGGCCGGGGAGCTGTTTTTT. Residues: CASSQDAGGMGAGELFF.

This clone was seen more than once but under ten times. The chain uses TRBV29-1 and TRBJ1-5; D may be TRBD1 (6 bases). Per germline, CDR1 SQVTM and CDR2 ANQGSEA. The CDR3 spans 15 residues. V was cut by 4 bases and J by 3 bases, with 16 bases left in between. CDR3 sequence reads: CSVAEAGENNQPQHF. CDR3 bases: TGCAGCGTTGCTGAGGCAGGGGAGAACAATCAGCCCCAGCATTTT.

The rearrangement uses TRBV5-1 and TRBJ2-1; D perhaps matches TRBD2 (5 bases). The CDR3 consists of 19 residues. The germline V gene has CDR1 SGHRS and CDR2 YFSETQ. The V and J ends lost 0 bases and 8 bases respectively, with 27 bases between them. The CDR3 DNA reads as TGCGCCAGCAGCTTGGCCCCCTCGGGCGCCCGGGTAGGGAGCCATGAGCAGTTCTTC. This gives the protein CASSLAPSGARVGSHEQFF. Drawing the rest from reference TRBV5-1 and TRBJ2-1, the complete variable domain is KAGVTQTPRYLIKTRGQQVTLSCSPISGHRSVSWYQQTPGQGLQFLFEYFSETQRNKGNFPGRFSGRQFSNSRSEMNVSTLELGDSALYLCASSLAPSGARVGSHEQFFGPGTRLTVL.

V is TRBV7-5 and J is TRBJ2-1; the DNA was not used to check the table's D call, TRBD2. TRBV7-5 is assigned pseudogene status. The CDR3 runs 15 residues. Here the CDR3 reads CARSTGLAGHNEQFF. As DNA, the CDR3 is TGTGCCAGAAGCACGGGACTAGCGGGACACAATGAGCAGTTCTTC.

The genes are TRBV4-3 and TRBJ1-3; D is perhaps TRBD1 (5 bases). This CDR3 has 17 amino acids. Deletions cut 0 bases from V and 0 bases from J, with 12 bases between. The germline V gene has CDR1 LGHNA and CDR2 YSLEER. The CDR3 is CASSQDHVRASGNTIYF. The CDR3 bases are TGCGCCAGCAGCCAAGATCATGTCAGGGCCTCTGGAAACACCATATATTTT.

This chain uses TRBV7-8 with TRBJ2-7; D is perhaps TRBD2 (5 bases). This CDR3 comprises 13 residues. Per germline, CDR1 SGHVS and CDR2 FQNEAQ. The germline V and J ends were trimmed by 4 bases and 1 base, with 8 bases remaining between them. Written as DNA, the CDR3 is TGTGCCAGCAGCTCGAGGGCTTCCTACGAGCAGTACTTC. Protein product: CASSSRASYEQYF.

The genes are TRBV15 and TRBJ2-7; 11 nucleotides match TRBD2. This CDR3 comprises 15 residues. Germline CDR1 is LNHNV and CDR2 is YYDKDF (reference sequence). V lost 3 bases and J lost 0; bases outside the gene matches: 1. The CDR3: CATSRGTSGSYEQYF. For the CDR3, the DNA is TGTGCCACCAGCAGGGGGACTAGCGGCTCCTACGAGCAGTACTTC.

The chain carries TRBV10-3 and TRBJ2-2; TRBD1 is a possible D gene (6 bases). With 5 bases removed from V and 7 bases from J, the gap between germline ends came to 14 bases. Germline values: CDR1 ENHRY, CDR2 SYGVKD. The CDR3 consists of 14 residues. CDR3 DNA: TGTGCCATCAGTTTTTCAGGGGCCGACGGGGAGCTGTTTTTT. This encodes CAISFSGADGELFF.

In its sample, this clone was seen a few times. The rearrangement joins TRBV15 to TRBJ2-1; the D is unclear. The CDR3 covers 12 residues. Trimming shortened V by 7 bases and J by 8 bases, and 12 bases separated the two germline ends. Germline loops: CDR1 LNHNV, CDR2 YYDKDF (reference sequence). Here the CDR3 DNA reads TGTGCCACCACCTACGGCGGCCATGAGCAGTTCTTC. Translated, it gives CATTYGGHEQFF.

This clone has only a few counts. V gene TRBV29-1 combines with J gene TRBJ2-2, with D possibly TRBD2 on 5 matching bases. Between the trimmed V and J ends, which lost 4 bases and 6 bases, there was a span of 15 bases. The CDR3 runs to 14 residues. Germline values: CDR1 SQVTM, CDR2 ANQGSEA. The CDR3: CSVGSTGLAGELFF. The CDR3 nucleotides read TGCAGCGTTGGGTCTACGGGGTTGGCCGGGGAGCTGTTTTTT.

V gene TRBV3-1 (or the pseudogene TRBV3-2) combines with J gene TRBJ1-6; 7 bases align to TRBD1. Trimming at V came to 7 bases and at J to 2 bases, leaving 5 bases not matched to a gene. Germline CDR1 reads LGHDT; CDR2 reads YNNKEL (reference sequence). The CDR3 spans 15 residues. In nucleotides, the CDR3 is TGTGCCAGCACCAGGCAGGGGGCCTATAATTCACCCCTCCACTTT. Protein product: CASTRQGAYNSPLHF.

This clone was observed a handful of times. CDR3 sequence (DNA): TGTGCCAGTAGTCTGTCCCGGGACACCTACGAGCAGTACTTC. It specifies CASSLSRDTYEQYF. The chain links TRBV19 to TRBJ2-7; the D gene is possibly TRBD1 (6 bases). The CDR3 runs 14 residues. Germline values: CDR1 LNHDA, CDR2 SQIVND (reference sequence). V lost 5 bases to trimming and J lost 2 bases, with 13 bases between them.